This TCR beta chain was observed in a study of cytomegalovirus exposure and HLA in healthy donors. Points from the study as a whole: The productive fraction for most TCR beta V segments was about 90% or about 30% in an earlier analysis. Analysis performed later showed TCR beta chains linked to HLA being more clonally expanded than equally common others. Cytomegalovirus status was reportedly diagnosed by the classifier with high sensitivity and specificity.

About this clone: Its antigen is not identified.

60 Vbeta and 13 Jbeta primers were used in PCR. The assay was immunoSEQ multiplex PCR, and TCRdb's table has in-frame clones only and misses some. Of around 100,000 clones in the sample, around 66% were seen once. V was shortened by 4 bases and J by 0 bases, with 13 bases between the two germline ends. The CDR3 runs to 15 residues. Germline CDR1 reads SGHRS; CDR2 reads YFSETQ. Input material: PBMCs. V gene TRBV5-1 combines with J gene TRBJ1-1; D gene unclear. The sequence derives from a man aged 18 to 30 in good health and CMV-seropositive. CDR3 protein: CASSPGSSMNTEAFF. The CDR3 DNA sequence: TGCGCCAGCAGCCCCGGCAGTAGCATGAACACTGAAGCTTTCTTT.